Below, 9 T cell receptor beta chains from the same sample are listed, as sequenced in a study of PD-1 blockade in classical Hodgkin lymphoma. Time point defined: cycle 4 day 1 (C4D1), after five to seven weeks of nivolumab. The patients all showed relapse after autologous stem cell transplantation, while their brentuximab vedotin exposure varied. Some clones are missing from TCRdb's copy, which holds only in-frame ones; the method was immunoSEQ multiplex PCR. The sample lists roughly 86,000 clones, 83% occurring once. Specimen: peripheral blood mononuclear cells (PBMCs), collected before the fourth cycle of nivolumab. These receptors were obtained from a human donor with classical Hodgkin lymphoma.

The chain uses TRBV5-1 and TRBJ2-7; possible D gene TRBD2, 6 bases. Germline CDR1 SGHRS, CDR2 YFSETQ. V dropped 3 bases and J dropped 2 bases, with 18 bases sitting between them. The CDR3 is made up of 16 amino acids. The CDR3 nucleotides are TGCGCCAGCAGCTGGGGTGGAGGGCAGGGAGCCTACGAGCAGTACTTC. It specifies CASSWGGGQGAYEQYF.

This chain uses TRBV18 with TRBJ1-2; no firm D call. The CDR3 runs 12 residues. Germline CDR1 is KGHSH and CDR2 is LQKENI. The V end was cut by 3 bases, the J end by 4 bases, with 6 bases between. This chain's CDR3 is CASSPEIYGYTF. CDR3 coding DNA: TGTGCCAGCTCACCCGAGATCTATGGCTACACCTTC.

The chain recombines TRBV28 with TRBJ2-5, with D unresolved. The CDR3 has 17 amino acids. The V gene's germline CDR1 is MDHEN and CDR2 SYDVKM. V was trimmed by 8 bases and J by 0 bases, leaving 22 bases between them. The CDR3 nucleotides are TGTGCCAGCGTCCCCACGTTCCAAGCTAGGTACCAAGAGACCCAGTACTTC. It encodes CASVPTFQARYQETQYF.

This chain links TRBV4-1 with TRBJ2-4; D gene uncertain. CDR1 is MGHRA, CDR2 YSYEKL, per germline. This CDR3 region has 14 residues. V lost 0 bases and J lost 5, with 8 bases in between. The chain's CDR3 is CASSQEPAENIQYF. For the CDR3, the DNA is TGCGCCAGCAGCCAAGAACCGGCCGAAAACATTCAGTACTTC.

This clone has a single count. CDR3 coding DNA: TGTGCCAGCAGCCCTAGGGCTACCCGGGGAGAGCAGTTCTTC. Translation: CASSPRATRGEQFF. V and J are TRBV7-2 and TRBJ2-1; D might be TRBD2 (5 bases). The germline V and J ends were trimmed by 5 bases and 10 bases, with 18 bases remaining between them. CDR3 size: 14 residues. Per the germline V gene, CDR1 is SGHTA and CDR2 is FQGNSA.

This chain uses TRBV29-1 with TRBJ2-1, with 7 positions matching TRBD2. Germline V gene lookup returns CDR1 SQVTM and CDR2 ANQGSEA. The CDR3 loop spans 15 amino acids. V lost 0 bases and J lost 5; bases outside the gene matches: 7. CDR3: CSVEDLASGNNEQFF. The CDR3 DNA is TGCAGCGTTGAAGATCTGGCTAGCGGCAACAATGAGCAGTTCTTC.

The chain has TRBV7-2 and TRBJ1-2, with TRBD1 matching over 7 bases. The germline gives CDR1 SGHTA, CDR2 FQGNSA. Trimming took 4 bases from V and 8 from J; bases not matched to a gene: 13. This CDR3 has 15 residues. The CDR3 coding sequence is TGTGCCAGCAGCTCTACCCCGGGACAGACGGGGGGCTACACCTTC. It translates to CASSSTPGQTGGYTF.

The chain carries TRBV2 and TRBJ2-1; the match to TRBD2 covers 10 bases. CDR1 and CDR2 from the germline V gene are SNHLY and FYNNEI. V gave up 5 bases and J gave up 5 bases; unmatched junction bases: 6. The CDR3 runs to 15 residues. Written as DNA, the CDR3 is TGTGCCAGCAGTATAGATCTAGCGGGAGACAATGAGCAGTTCTTC. As protein: CASSIDLAGDNEQFF.

Points on this clone: An end of the junction differs from the germline gene, which may be a read error. The chain uses TRBV9 and TRBJ2-7, with TRBD2 matching over 7 bases. From germline, CDR1 is SGDLS and CDR2 YYNGEE. The CDR3 spans 14 residues. The CDR3 here is CASSSRDYSHEQYF. The CDR3 DNA is TGTGCCAGCAGCTCCCGGGACTACTCCCACGAGCAGTACTTC.